A single sample gave rise to the 23 T cell receptor beta chains below, sequenced in a study of blood T cell repertoires in COVID-19. Measured with immunoSEQ multiplex PCR; TCRdb has only the in-frame clones, and not every one. Here the sample spans 95,000 to 150,000 clones, 79% being singletons. The sample taken for sequencing was peripheral blood. The receptors originated from an elderly woman with acute or convalescent COVID-19.

Here the CDR3 reads CAVRDTLNYGYTF. The CDR3 DNA reads TGTGCCGTCCGGGACACCCTAAACTATGGCTACACCTTC. The chain couples TRBV10-3 to TRBJ1-2; perhaps TRBD1 as D (6 bases). Trimming shortened V by 11 bases and J by 2 bases, and 15 bases separated the two germline ends. Germline-derived CDR1 and CDR2 are ENHRY and SYGVKD. The CDR3 has 13 residues.

The rearrangement links TRBV4-3 to TRBJ1-2, with a weak D call TRBD1 (5 bases). Trimming stripped 4 bases from V and 7 bases from J, with 16 bases between. CDR3 length: 14 residues. Per germline, CDR1 LGHNA and CDR2 YSLEER. Here the CDR3 DNA reads TGCGCCAGCAGCCCACGATTGGGGGAGGCTGGCTACACCTTC. It is translated as CASSPRLGEAGYTF.

The chain carries TRBV27 and TRBJ1-6, with D perhaps matching TRBD1 (5 bases). Trimming shortened V by 8 bases and J by 10 bases, and 18 bases separated the two germline ends. In germline, CDR1 is MNHEY, CDR2 SMNVEV (reference sequence). There are 14 residues in the CDR3. DNA for the CDR3: TGTGCCAGCGCCCTAAGAAGGGGAAACTCACCCCTCCACTTT. Its protein product is CASALRRGNSPLHF.

The V call is TRBV6-2 or TRBV6-3, the J call TRBJ1-5; 12 bases line up with TRBD1. The CDR3 is 15 amino acids. The V gene's germline CDR1 is MNHEY and CDR2 SVGEGT. Germline trimming cut 4 bases from V and 6 bases from J; bases unmatched to any gene: 4. The CDR3 coding sequence is TGTGCCAGCAGTTGGGGGACAGGGGGCGGTCAGCCCCAGCATTTT. It specifies CASSWGTGGGQPQHF.

The V gene is TRBV14, the J gene TRBJ2-3, with 11 bases lining up with TRBD2. V lost 4 bases, J lost 2 bases, and 8 bases stayed unmatched. CDR3 size: 17 residues. The germline V gene has CDR1 SGHDN and CDR2 FVKESK. CDR3 region: CASSPWGLAVDTDTQYF. DNA for the CDR3: TGTGCCAGCAGCCCCTGGGGACTAGCGGTTGACACAGATACGCAGTATTTT.

J is TRBJ1-1 and V is TRBV27, with 10 positions matching TRBD1. The CDR3 has 15 residues. The V and J ends lost 1 base and 10 bases, in that order; junction bases with no gene match: 9. Per germline, CDR1 MNHEY and CDR2 SMNVEV (reference sequence). Written as DNA, the CDR3 is TGTGCCAGCAGTTTATACGGGACAGGGGTGTCTCTAGCTTTCTTT. It encodes CASSLYGTGVSLAFF.

The chain has TRBV12-3 or TRBV12-4 and TRBJ2-7, with D perhaps TRBD1 (6 bases). The length of the CDR3 is 13 residues. V shed 2 bases and J shed 6 bases, with 11 bases lying between them. CDR3 sequence: CASSLTTGFEQYF. In DNA, the CDR3 is TGTGCCAGCAGTTTAACAACAGGGTTCGAGCAGTACTTC.

The rearrangement uses TRBV7-9 and TRBJ2-1; D is unclear. The CDR3 sequence is 13 residues long. CDR1 is SEHNR and CDR2 is FQNEAQ in the germline V gene (reference sequence). V was clipped by 1 base and J by 4 bases, with 5 bases between them. CDR3 nucleotide sequence: TGTGCCAGCAGCTTAGAGGAGTACAATGAGCAGTTCTTC. As protein: CASSLEEYNEQFF.

V usage is TRBV2 and J usage is TRBJ1-2; D gene uncertain. Germline V gives CDR1 SNHLY, CDR2 FYNNEI. The length of the CDR3 is 13 residues. Deletions cut 6 bases from V and 4 bases from J, with 12 bases between. The CDR3 region is CASSEVDLYGYTF. The CDR3 DNA follows: TGTGCCAGCAGCGAGGTCGACCTCTATGGCTACACCTTC.

V gene TRBV24-1 combines with J gene TRBJ2-3; a possible D gene is TRBD2 (6 bases). Germline V gene data show CDR1 as KGHDR and CDR2 as SFDVKD. V lost 4 bases to trimming and J lost 9 bases, with 10 bases between them. The CDR3 is 12 residues long. This CDR3 is CATSEEGRTQYF. CDR3 bases: TGTGCCACCAGTGAGGAGGGGAGGACGCAGTATTTT.

The V and J genes are TRBV30 and TRBJ1-5; D remains unclear. Per germline, CDR1 GTSNPN and CDR2 SVGIG (reference sequence). The CDR3 sequence is 13 residues long. Trimming took off 0 bases at V and 5 bases at J, with 8 bases between the two ends. CDR3 nucleotide sequence: TGTGCCTGGAGTGTATCCGGGGATCAGCCCCAGCATTTT. It yields the protein CAWSVSGDQPQHF.

The chain joins TRBV7-2 to TRBJ2-2; TRBD1 matches 7 bases. Germline trimming cut 5 bases from V and 4 bases from J; bases unmatched to any gene: 16. Germline CDR1 reads SGHTA; CDR2 reads FQGNSA. The CDR3 loop spans 18 amino acids. CDR3: CASSPGRDSPRATGELFF. CDR3 DNA: TGTGCCAGCAGCCCCGGTAGGGACAGCCCACGGGCCACCGGGGAGCTGTTTTTT.

The chain uses TRBV6-2 or TRBV6-3 and TRBJ1-1; D uncertain. V gave up 0 bases and J gave up 2 bases, with 13 bases separating them. Germline values: CDR1 MNHEY, CDR2 SVGEGT. The CDR3 runs to 16 residues. CDR3 sequence: CASSYSSHNPNTEAFF. The CDR3 region has the DNA TGTGCCAGCAGTTACTCGAGTCATAACCCCAACACTGAAGCTTTCTTT.

The CDR3 here is CASSARTSGSLNTGELFF. CDR3 nucleotide sequence: TGTGCCAGTAGTGCCCGGACTAGCGGGAGCCTGAACACCGGGGAGCTGTTTTTT. The chain couples TRBV19 to TRBJ2-2, with 13 nucleotides matching TRBD2. This CDR3 spans 18 amino acids. The germline V gene has CDR1 LNHDA and CDR2 SQIVND (reference sequence). Trimming cost V 5 bases and J 1 base; bases outside gene matches: 7.

V usage is TRBV6-2 or TRBV6-3 and J usage is TRBJ1-5; 9 nucleotides line up with TRBD1. J was trimmed by 4 bases and V by 2 bases; bases with no gene match: 3. This CDR3 contains 15 residues. Germline CDR1 reads MNHEY; CDR2 reads SVGEGT. CDR3: CASSYPGQGNQPQHF. The CDR3 DNA is TGTGCCAGCAGTTACCCGGGACAGGGTAATCAGCCCCAGCATTTT.

This chain links TRBV28 with TRBJ1-6, with D perhaps matching TRBD1 (5 bases). The CDR3 extends over 16 amino acids. In germline, CDR1 is MDHEN, CDR2 SYDVKM. Trimming took off 3 bases at V and 8 bases at J, with 17 bases between the two ends. Written as DNA, the CDR3 is TGTGCCAGCAGTTTCAAGCGGTGGGGGGGGGATTCACCCCTCCACTTT. Its translation is CASSFKRWGGDSPLHF.

The chain combines TRBV5-8 with TRBJ2-3; D is unclear. Trimming left V 0 bases short and J 0 bases short, with 8 bases between. There are 15 residues in the CDR3. Germline CDR1 SGHTS, CDR2 YDEGEE. CDR3 nucleotide sequence: TGTGCCAGCAGCTTGGCCGGTGCGAGCACAGATACGCAGTATTTT. Encoded protein: CASSLAGASTDTQYF.

This chain joins TRBV7-9 and TRBJ1-1, with D perhaps matching TRBD1 (6 bases). The length of the CDR3 is 13 residues. Germline V CDR1 and CDR2: SEHNR, FQNEAQ (reference sequence). Trimming cost V 7 bases and J 0 bases, with 9 bases left between them. The CDR3 coding sequence is TGTGCCAGCACCGGACAGTTGAACACTGAAGCTTTCTTT. This encodes CASTGQLNTEAFF.

The chain employs TRBV30 and TRBJ1-4, with 8 nucleotides matching TRBD1. The junction had 4 bases not matched to a gene; V was cut back by 0 bases and J by 7 bases. This CDR3 has 14 amino acids. CDR1 GTSNPN and CDR2 SVGIG come from the germline V gene (reference sequence). CDR3 nucleotides: TGTGCCTGGAGTGTCGGACAGGGAGGTGAAAAACTGTTTTTT. Translated: CAWSVGQGGEKLFF.

The rearrangement joins TRBV5-4 to TRBJ2-5; 7 bases are a match to TRBD2. V dropped 7 bases and J dropped 5; count of bases not matched to a gene: 14. Germline V CDR1 and CDR2: SGHNT, YYREEE (reference sequence). This CDR3 comprises 15 residues. CDR3 loop: CASSSGAGDAETQYF. The CDR3 coding sequence is TGTGCCAGCTCTTCCGGGGCGGGGGACGCGGAGACCCAGTACTTC. The variable domain in full, completed from reference TRBV5-4 and TRBJ2-5, reads ETGVTQSPTHLIKTRGQQVTLRCSSQSGHNTVSWYQQALGQGPQFIFQYYREEENGRGNFPPRFSGLQFPNYSSELNVNALELDDSALYLCASSSGAGDAETQYFGPGTRLLVL.

This rearrangement joins TRBV3-1 (or the pseudogene TRBV3-2) to TRBJ2-4, with D possibly being TRBD2 (5 bases). Per germline, CDR1 LGHDT and CDR2 YNNKEL (reference sequence). The CDR3 extends over 12 amino acids. The V gene lost 1 base and the J gene lost 9 bases, with 7 bases spanning the gap. The CDR3 nucleotides read TGTGCCAGCAGCCAAGTAGGGAGCATTCAGTACTTC. Translated, it gives CASSQVGSIQYF.

The chain employs TRBV10-1 and TRBJ2-3; a possible D gene is TRBD2 (6 bases). The CDR3 contains 16 residues. V lost 2 bases and J 1 base, leaving 13 bases between the germline ends. The V gene's germline CDR1 is WNHNN and CDR2 SYGVQD (reference sequence). The CDR3 loop reads CASSEPTRDCTDTQYF. For the CDR3, the DNA is TGCGCCAGCAGTGAGCCCACTCGGGACTGCACAGATACGCAGTATTTT.

This chain links TRBV5-1 with TRBJ2-5; D remains ambiguous. Deletions cut 0 bases from V and 2 bases from J, with 8 bases between. This CDR3 region has 14 residues. The germline gives CDR1 SGHRS, CDR2 YFSETQ. The CDR3 reads CASSLGPAQETQYF. DNA of the CDR3: TGCGCCAGCAGCTTGGGCCCAGCGCAAGAGACCCAGTACTTC.